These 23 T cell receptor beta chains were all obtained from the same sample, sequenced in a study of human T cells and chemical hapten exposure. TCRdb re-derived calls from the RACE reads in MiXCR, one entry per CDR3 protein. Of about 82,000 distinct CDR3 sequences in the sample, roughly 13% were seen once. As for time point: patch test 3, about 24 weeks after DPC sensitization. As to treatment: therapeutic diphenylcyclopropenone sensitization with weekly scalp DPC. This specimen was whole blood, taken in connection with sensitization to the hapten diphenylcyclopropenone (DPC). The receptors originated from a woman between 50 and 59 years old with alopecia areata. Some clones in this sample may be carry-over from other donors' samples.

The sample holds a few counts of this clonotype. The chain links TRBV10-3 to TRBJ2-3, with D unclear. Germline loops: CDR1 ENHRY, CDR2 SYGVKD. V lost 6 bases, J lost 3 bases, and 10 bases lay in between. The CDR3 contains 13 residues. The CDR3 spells CAIRNDRTDTQYF. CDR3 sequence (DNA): TGTGCCATCAGGAATGATAGAACAGATACGCAGTATTTT.

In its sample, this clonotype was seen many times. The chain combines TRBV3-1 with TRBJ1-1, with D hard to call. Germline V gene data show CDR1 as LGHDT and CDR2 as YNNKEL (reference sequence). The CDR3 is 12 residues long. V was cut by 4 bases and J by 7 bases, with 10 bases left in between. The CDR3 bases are TGTGCCAGCAGCCGAGCAGGTAATGAAGCTTTCTTT. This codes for CASSRAGNEAFF.

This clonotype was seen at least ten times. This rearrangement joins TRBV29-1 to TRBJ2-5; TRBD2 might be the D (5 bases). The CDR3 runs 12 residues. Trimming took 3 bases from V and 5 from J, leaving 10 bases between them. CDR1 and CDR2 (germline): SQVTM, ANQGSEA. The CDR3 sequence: CSVDEQRETQYF. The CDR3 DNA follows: TGCAGCGTTGACGAACAGCGGGAGACCCAGTACTTC.

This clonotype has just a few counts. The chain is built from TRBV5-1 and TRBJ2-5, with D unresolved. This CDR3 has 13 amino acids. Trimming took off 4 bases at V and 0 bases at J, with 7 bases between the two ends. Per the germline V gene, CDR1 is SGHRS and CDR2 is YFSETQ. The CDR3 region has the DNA TGCGCCAGCAGCCGTACAGACCAAGAGACCCAGTACTTC. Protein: CASSRTDQETQYF.

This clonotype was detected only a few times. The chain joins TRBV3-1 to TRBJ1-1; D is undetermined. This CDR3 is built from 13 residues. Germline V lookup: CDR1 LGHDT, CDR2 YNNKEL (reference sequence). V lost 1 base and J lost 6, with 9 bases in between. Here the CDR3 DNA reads TGTGCCAGCAGCCAAGGTCGACCGGCTGAAGCTTTCTTT. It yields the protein CASSQGRPAEAFF.

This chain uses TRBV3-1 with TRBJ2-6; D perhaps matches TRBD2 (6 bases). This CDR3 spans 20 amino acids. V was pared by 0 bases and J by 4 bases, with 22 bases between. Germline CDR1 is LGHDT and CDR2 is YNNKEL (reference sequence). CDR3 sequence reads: CASSQDLELAASRGANVLTF. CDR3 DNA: TGTGCCAGCAGCCAAGATCTAGAATTAGCGGCATCTCGGGGGGCCAACGTCCTGACTTTC.

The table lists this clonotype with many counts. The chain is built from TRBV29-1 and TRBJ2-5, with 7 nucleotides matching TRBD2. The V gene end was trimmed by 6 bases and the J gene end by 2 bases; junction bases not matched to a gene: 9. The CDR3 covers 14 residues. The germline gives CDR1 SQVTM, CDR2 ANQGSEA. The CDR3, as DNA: TGCAGCGTGGCGAGGGGAGGGCAACAAGAGACCCAGTACTTC. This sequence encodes CSVARGGQQETQYF.

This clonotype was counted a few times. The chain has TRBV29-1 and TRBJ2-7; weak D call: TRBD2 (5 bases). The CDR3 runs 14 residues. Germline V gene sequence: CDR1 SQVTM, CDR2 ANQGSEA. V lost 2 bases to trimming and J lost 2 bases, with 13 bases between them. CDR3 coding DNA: TGCAGCGTTGAAAGTGCGGGCCACCCCTACGAGCAGTACTTC. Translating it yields CSVESAGHPYEQYF.

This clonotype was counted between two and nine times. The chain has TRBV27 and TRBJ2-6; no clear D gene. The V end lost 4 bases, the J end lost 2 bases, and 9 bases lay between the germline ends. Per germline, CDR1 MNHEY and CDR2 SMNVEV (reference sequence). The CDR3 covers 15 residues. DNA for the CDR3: TGTGCCAGCAGTTACTATAGTACTGGGGCCAACGTCCTGACTTTC. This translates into CASSYYSTGANVLTF. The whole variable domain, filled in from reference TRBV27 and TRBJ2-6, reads EAQVTQNPRYLITVTGKKLTVTCSQNMNHEYMSWYRQDPGLGLRQIYYSMNVEVTDKGDVPEGYKVSRKEKRNFPLILESPSPNQTSLYFCASSYYSTGANVLTFGAGSRLTVL.

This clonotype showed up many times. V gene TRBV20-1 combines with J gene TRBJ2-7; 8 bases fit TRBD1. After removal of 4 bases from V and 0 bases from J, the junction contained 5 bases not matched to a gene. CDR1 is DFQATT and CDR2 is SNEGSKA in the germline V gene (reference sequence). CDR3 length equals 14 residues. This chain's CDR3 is CSAIGQGRSYEQYF. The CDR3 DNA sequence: TGCAGTGCTATAGGACAGGGCCGCTCCTACGAGCAGTACTTC.

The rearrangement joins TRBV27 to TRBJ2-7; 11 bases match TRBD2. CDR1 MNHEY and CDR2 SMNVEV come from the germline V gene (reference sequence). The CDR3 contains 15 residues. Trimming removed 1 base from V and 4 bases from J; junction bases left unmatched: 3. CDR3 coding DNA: TGTGCCAGCAGTTTATGGGGGACTAGCGGATACGAGCAGTACTTC. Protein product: CASSLWGTSGYEQYF.

This chain's CDR3 is CASSPGLNEQFF. The CDR3 DNA reads TGTGCCAGCAGCCCAGGACTAAATGAGCAGTTCTTC. The rearrangement uses TRBV7-2 and TRBJ2-1; weak D call: TRBD2 (6 bases). CDR1 SGHTA and CDR2 FQGNSA come from the germline V gene. The CDR3 is made up of 12 amino acids. With 5 bases removed from V and 7 bases from J, the gap between germline ends came to 9 bases.

The CDR3 reads CASSLVGEQFF. The CDR3 DNA is TGTGCCAGCAGTTTAGTCGGTGAGCAGTTCTTC. The rearrangement uses TRBV12-3 or TRBV12-4 and TRBJ2-1; D gene unclear. The V gene lost 1 base and the J gene lost 9 bases, with 4 bases spanning the gap. The CDR3 covers 11 residues.

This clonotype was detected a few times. CDR3 nucleotides: TGTGCCAGCAGCCAAGAATACTTAAGCGGTGGCTACACCTTC. It specifies CASSQEYLSGGYTF. This chain links TRBV14 with TRBJ1-2; D unclear. The germline gives CDR1 SGHDN, CDR2 FVKESK. The length of the CDR3 is 14 residues. With 0 bases removed from V and 7 bases from J, the gap between germline ends came to 12 bases.

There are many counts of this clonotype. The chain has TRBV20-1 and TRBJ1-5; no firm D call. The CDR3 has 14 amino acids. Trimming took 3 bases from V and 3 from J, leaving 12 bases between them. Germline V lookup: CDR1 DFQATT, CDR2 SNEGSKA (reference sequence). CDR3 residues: CSARPRGINQPQHF. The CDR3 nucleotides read TGCAGTGCTAGGCCCCGGGGAATCAATCAGCCCCAGCATTTT.

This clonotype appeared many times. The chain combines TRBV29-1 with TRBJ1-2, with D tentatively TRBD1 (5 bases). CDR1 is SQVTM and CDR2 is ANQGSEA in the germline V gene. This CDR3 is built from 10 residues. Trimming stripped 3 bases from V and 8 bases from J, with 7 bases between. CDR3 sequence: CSVDREGYTF. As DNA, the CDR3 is TGCAGCGTTGACAGGGAGGGCTACACCTTC.

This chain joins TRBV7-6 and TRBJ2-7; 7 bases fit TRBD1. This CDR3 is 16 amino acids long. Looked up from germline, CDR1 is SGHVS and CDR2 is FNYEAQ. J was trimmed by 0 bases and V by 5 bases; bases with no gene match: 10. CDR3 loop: CASSPRRQGPSYEQYF. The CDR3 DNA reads TGTGCCAGCAGCCCGAGGAGACAGGGACCCTCCTACGAGCAGTACTTC.

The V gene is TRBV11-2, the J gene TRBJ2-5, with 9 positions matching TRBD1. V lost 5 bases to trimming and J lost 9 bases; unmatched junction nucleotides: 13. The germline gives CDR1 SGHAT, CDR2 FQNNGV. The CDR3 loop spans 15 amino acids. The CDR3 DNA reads TGTGCCAGCAGCGGGGACAGGGCGCGGGCTAGGTCCCAGTACTTC. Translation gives CASSGDRARARSQYF.

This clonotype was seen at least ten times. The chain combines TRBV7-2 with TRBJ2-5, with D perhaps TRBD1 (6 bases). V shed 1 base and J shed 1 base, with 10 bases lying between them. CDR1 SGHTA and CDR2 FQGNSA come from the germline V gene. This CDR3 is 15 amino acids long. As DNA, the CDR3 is TGTGCCAGCAGCTTAGGGACAGTACTCCAAGAGACCCAGTACTTC. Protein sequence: CASSLGTVLQETQYF. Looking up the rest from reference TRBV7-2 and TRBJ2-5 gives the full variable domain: GAGVSQSPSNKVTEKGKDVELRCDPISGHTALYWYRQSLGQGLEFLIYFQGNSAPDKSGLPSDRFSAERTGGSVSTLTIQRTQQEDSAVYLCASSLGTVLQETQYFGPGTRLLVL.

CDR3 in amino acids: CASSVLALYNEQFF. In DNA, the CDR3 is TGTGCCAGTAGTGTCCTAGCGTTATACAATGAGCAGTTCTTC. J is TRBJ2-1 and V is TRBV19, with D perhaps matching TRBD2 (6 bases). CDR1 is LNHDA, CDR2 SQIVND, per germline (reference sequence). The CDR3 sequence is 14 residues long. V gave up 5 bases and J gave up 4 bases, with 12 bases separating them.

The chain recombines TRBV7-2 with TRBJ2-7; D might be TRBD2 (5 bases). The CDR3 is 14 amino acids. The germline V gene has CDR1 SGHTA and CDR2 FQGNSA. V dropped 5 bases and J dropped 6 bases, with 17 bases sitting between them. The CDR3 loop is CASSRRLTPPEQYF. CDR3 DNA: TGTGCCAGCAGCCGGAGACTAACCCCTCCCGAGCAGTACTTC. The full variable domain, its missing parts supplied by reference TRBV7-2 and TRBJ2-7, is GAGVSQSPSNKVTEKGKDVELRCDPISGHTALYWYRQSLGQGLEFLIYFQGNSAPDKSGLPSDRFSAERTGGSVSTLTIQRTQQEDSAVYLCASSRRLTPPEQYFGPGTRLTVT.

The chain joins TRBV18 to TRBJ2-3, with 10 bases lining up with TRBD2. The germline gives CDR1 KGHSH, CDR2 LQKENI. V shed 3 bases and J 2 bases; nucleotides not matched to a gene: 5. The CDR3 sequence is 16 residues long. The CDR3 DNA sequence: TGTGCCAGCTCACCCCTAGCGGGAGCTACCACAGATACGCAGTATTTT. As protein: CASSPLAGATTDTQYF.

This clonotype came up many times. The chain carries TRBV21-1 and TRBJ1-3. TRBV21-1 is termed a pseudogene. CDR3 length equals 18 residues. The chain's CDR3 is CASSKARRGIYSGNTIYF. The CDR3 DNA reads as TGTGCCAGCAGCAAAGCGCGGAGAGGGATCTACTCTGGAAACACCATATATTTT.